The T cell receptor beta chain described here comes from a study of tissue T cells after allogeneic stem cell transplantation. Regarding the study as a whole: Few T cell clones were shared across patients, but motif clusters showed tissue-specific shared signatures. Some tissue clones might be persisting host cells; their alloreactivity or antigen specificity was not determined. Blood and spleen captured only part of the tissue TCR repertoire.

V was cut by 1 base and J by 0 bases, with 6 bases left in between. The CDR3 spans 14 residues. CDR1 is NNHDY and CDR2 is SYVADS in the germline V gene. This clone came up a few times. Its antigen is unidentified. Mouse gene names apply. The CDR3 end is not reached by the read, which stops 1 residue before it; the germline J gene fills it in. Other DNA sequences from this sample encode an identical CDR3 as well. Survey-depth TCRbeta CDR3 sequencing reported V/J genes and productive frequencies. Generated by immunoSEQ multiplex PCR, the TCRdb table keeps only in-frame clones and is missing some. The sample lists about 48,000 clones, approximately 73% occurring once.

This chain joins TRBV13-3 and TRBJ2-3; D uncertain. This TCR was sampled from a pool of C57BL/6 mice in good health. Sequenced: sorted cells pooled from one or two spleens. Partial CDR3 DNA: TGTGCCAGCAGTGATCGCACTAGTGCAGAAACGCTGTAT. Its protein product is CASSDRTSAETLY. The full CDR3 is CASSDRTSAETLYF.